The source of this T cell receptor (beta chain) is a study of T cell responses to AZD1222 COVID-19 vaccine. Generated by immunoSEQ multiplex PCR, the TCRdb table keeps only in-frame clones and is missing some. In the table there are 150,000 to 180,000 clones, about 87% of which are singletons. The germline gives CDR1 SGHRS, CDR2 YFSETQ. Trimming shortened V by 0 bases and J by 4 bases, and 4 bases separated the two germline ends. This CDR3 has 12 amino acids. This clonotype was sampled from an adult in good health. The specimen comprised peripheral blood, sampled on day 0 of AZD1222 vaccination. The chain is built from TRBV5-1 and TRBJ1-2; D not resolved. The CDR3 DNA sequence: TGCGCCAGCAGCTTGGACACCTATGGCTACACCTTC. Protein product: CASSLDTYGYTF.